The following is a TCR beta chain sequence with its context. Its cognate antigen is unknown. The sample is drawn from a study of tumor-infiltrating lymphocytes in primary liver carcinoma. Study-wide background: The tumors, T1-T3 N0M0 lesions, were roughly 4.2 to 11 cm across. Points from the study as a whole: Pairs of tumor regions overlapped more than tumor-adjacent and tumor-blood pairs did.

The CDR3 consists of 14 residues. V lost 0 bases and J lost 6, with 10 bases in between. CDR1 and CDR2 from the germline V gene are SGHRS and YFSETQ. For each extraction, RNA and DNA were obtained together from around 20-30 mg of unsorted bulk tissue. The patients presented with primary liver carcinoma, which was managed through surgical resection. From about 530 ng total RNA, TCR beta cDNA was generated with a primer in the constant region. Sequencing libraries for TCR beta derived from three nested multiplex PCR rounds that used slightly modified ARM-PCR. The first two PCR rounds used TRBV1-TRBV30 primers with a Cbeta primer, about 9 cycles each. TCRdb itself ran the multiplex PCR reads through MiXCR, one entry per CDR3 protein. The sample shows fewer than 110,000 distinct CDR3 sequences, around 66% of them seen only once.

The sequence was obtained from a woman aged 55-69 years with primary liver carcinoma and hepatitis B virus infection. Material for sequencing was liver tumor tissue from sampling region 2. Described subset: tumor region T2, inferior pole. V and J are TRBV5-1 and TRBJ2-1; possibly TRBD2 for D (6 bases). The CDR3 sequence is CASSLGGLLNEQFF. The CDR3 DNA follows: TGCGCCAGCAGCTTGGGGGGACTCCTCAATGAGCAGTTCTTC.